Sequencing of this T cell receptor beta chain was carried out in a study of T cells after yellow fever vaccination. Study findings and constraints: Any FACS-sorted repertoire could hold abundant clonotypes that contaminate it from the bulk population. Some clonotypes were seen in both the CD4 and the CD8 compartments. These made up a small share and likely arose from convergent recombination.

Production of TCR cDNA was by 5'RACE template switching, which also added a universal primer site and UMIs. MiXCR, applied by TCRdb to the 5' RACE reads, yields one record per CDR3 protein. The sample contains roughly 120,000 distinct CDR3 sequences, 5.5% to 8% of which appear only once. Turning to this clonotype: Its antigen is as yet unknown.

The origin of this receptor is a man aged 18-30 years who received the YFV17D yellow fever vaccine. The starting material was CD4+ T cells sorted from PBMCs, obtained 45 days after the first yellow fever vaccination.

CDR3 bases: TGTGCCAGCAGCCGCCCCCGGGGCCAAGCGGGGGAAAAACTGTTTTTT. Protein sequence: CASSRPRGQAGEKLFF. The rearrangement joins TRBV7-9 to TRBJ1-4; TRBD1 might be the D (5 bases). The CDR3 is made up of 16 amino acids. Germline loops: CDR1 SEHNR, CDR2 FQNEAQ (reference sequence). Trimming took off 5 bases at V and 8 bases at J, with 21 bases between the two ends.